Described below is a single T cell receptor beta chain sequence and its context. Its antigen is unknown. The sample has other DNA sequences that encode this CDR3 too. Both 60 Vbeta primers and 13 Jbeta primers went into the PCR. The method was immunoSEQ multiplex PCR; TCRdb's version includes in-frame clones alone and lacks a portion of them. This table holds around 180,000 clones, around 80% found once. Germline V gives CDR1 SGHRS, CDR2 YFSETQ. This CDR3 has 11 residues. The V gene lost 3 bases and the J gene lost 6 bases, with 7 bases spanning the gap. This record comes from a study of cytomegalovirus exposure and HLA in healthy donors. About the research overall: Earlier sequencing of some 180 million T cells yielded around 100 million unique TCR beta sequences. Study results and caveats: In the analysis, some V segments, TRBV6-2 and TRBV6-3 included, were excluded as indistinguishable. Most subjects had HLA-A and HLA-B alleles reportedly predicted accurately by TCR beta sequences.

J is TRBJ2-7 and V is TRBV5-1; D remains unclear. Sequenced material: PBMCs. The clonotype originates from a woman in her forties or fifties in good health and CMV-seropositive. The chain's CDR3 is CASSSSREQYF. The CDR3 DNA is TGCGCCAGCAGCTCCTCGCGCGAGCAGTACTTC.